This section outlines one TCR beta chain sequence together with its context. The time point: cycle 4 day 1 (C4D1), after more than 5 weeks of nivolumab. Each of the patients experienced relapse following autologous stem cell transplantation, and their brentuximab vedotin exposure differed. The data stem from a study of PD-1 blockade in classical Hodgkin lymphoma. Sequenced by immunoSEQ multiplex PCR; TCRdb stores in-frame clones only, minus some. Of about 85,000 clones in the sample, just over 90% were seen once. The CDR3 length is 12 residues. CDR1 SQVTM and CDR2 ANQGSEA come from the germline V gene. Trimming removed 8 bases at V and 1 base at J, with 11 bases between.

The clonotype comes from a human donor with classical Hodgkin lymphoma. The specimen comprised peripheral blood mononuclear cells (PBMCs), sampled before the fourth cycle of nivolumab. This chain joins TRBV29-1 and TRBJ1-1; no clear D gene. The CDR3 DNA sequence: TGCAGCTACAAAAGGTCGAACACTGAAGCTTTCTTT. The encoded protein is CSYKRSNTEAFF.